This record covers a single T cell receptor beta chain. Next came a second PCR, run for about 6 to 12 cycles, which used a sample-barcoded 5' primer along with a J-beta primer mix. TCRdb redid the calling of the 5' RACE reads with MiXCR, one entry per CDR3 protein. The sample records fewer than 1,200,000 distinct CDR3 sequences, about 23% being singletons. The data stem from a study of blood T cells in healthy people across ages. In germline, CDR1 is MNHEY, CDR2 SVGAGI. The V end lost 6 bases, the J end lost 4 bases, and 13 bases lay between the germline ends. The CDR3 covers 14 residues. Donation came from healthy Caucasian individuals in Russia who were aged 6 to 90. Collection of 8.5 to 10 milliliters of peripheral blood was performed for each donor. Every sample yielded at least 6.5 million isolated PBMCs. A minimum of 5 micrograms of total RNA was extracted per sample. These data were also reused for a study on T cells of mothers and their children.

The specimen sequenced was blood. The rearrangement joins TRBV6-5 to TRBJ1-3; D unresolved. The TCR originated in a girl aged 2-10 years in good health. CDR3 nucleotides: TGTGCCAGCAGGGGATCGCACCCCGGAAACACCATATATTTT. Its protein product is CASRGSHPGNTIYF.